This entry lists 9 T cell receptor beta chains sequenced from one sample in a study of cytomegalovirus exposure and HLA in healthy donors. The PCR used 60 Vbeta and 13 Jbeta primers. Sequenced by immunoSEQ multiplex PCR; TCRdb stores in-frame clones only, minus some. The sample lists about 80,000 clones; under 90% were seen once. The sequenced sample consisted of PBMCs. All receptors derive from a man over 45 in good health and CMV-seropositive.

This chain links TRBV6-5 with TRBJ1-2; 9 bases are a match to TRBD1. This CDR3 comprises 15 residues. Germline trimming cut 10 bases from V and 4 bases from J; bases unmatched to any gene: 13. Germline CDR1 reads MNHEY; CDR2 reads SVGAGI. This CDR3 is CATMPRDRAGYGYTF. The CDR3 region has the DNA TGTGCCACTATGCCCCGGGACAGGGCCGGCTATGGCTACACCTTC.

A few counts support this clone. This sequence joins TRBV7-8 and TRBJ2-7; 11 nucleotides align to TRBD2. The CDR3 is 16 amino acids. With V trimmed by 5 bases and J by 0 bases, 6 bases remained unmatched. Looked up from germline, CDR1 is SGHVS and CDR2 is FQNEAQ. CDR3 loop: CASSGGGLAASYEQYF. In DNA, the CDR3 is TGTGCCAGCAGCGGAGGGGGACTAGCGGCCTCCTACGAGCAGTACTTC.

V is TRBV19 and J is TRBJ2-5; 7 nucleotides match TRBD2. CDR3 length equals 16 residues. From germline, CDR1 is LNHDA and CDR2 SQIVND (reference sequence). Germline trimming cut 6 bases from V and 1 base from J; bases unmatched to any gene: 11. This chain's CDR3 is CASSPWGGPSQETQYF. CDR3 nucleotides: TGTGCCAGTAGCCCTTGGGGAGGGCCATCCCAAGAGACCCAGTACTTC.

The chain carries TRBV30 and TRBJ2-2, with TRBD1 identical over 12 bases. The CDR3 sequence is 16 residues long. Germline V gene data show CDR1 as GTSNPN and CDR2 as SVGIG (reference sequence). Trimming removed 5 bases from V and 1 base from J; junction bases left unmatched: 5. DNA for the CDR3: TGTGCCTGGGCGGGACAGGGGGCAATGAACACCGGGGAGCTGTTTTTT. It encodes CAWAGQGAMNTGELFF.

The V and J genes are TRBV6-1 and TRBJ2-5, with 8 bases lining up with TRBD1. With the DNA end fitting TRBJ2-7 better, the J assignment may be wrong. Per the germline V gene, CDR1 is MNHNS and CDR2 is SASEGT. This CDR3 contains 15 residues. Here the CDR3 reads CASSDVGQVNYEQYF. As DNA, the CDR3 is TGTGCCAGCAGTGACGTGGGACAGGTCAATTACGAGCAGTACTTC.

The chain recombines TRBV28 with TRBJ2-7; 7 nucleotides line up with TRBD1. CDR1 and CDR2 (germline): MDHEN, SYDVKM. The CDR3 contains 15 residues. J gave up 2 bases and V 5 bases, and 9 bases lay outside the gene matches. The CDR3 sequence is CASSRDRVEPYEQYF. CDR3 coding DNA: TGTGCCAGCAGTCGCGACAGGGTGGAACCCTACGAGCAGTACTTC. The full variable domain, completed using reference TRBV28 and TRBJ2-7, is DVKVTQSSRYLVKRTGEKVFLECVQDMDHENMFWYRQDPGLGLRLIYFSYDVKMKEKGDIPEGYSVSREKKERFSLILESASTNQTSMYLCASSRDRVEPYEQYFGPGTRLTVT.

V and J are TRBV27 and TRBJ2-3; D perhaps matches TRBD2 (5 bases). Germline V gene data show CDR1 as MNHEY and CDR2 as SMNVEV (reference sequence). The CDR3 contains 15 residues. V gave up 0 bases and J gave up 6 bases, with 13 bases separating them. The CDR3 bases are TGTGCCAGCAGTTTATCTATTTGGGGAGCCGATACGCAGTATTTT. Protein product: CASSLSIWGADTQYF.

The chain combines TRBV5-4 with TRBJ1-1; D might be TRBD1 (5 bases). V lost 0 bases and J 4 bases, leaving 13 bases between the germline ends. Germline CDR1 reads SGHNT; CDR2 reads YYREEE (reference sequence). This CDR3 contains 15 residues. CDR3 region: CASSLGRGLVTEAFF. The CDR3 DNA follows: TGTGCCAGCAGCTTGGGTCGGGGGTTGGTCACTGAAGCTTTCTTT.

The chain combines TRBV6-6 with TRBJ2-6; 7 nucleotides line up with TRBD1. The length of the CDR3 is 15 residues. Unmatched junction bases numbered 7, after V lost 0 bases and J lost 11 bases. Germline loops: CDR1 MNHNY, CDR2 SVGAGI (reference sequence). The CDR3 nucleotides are TGTGCCAGCAGTTACTCGGAACTAGGGACAGACGTCCTGACTTTC. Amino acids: CASSYSELGTDVLTF.